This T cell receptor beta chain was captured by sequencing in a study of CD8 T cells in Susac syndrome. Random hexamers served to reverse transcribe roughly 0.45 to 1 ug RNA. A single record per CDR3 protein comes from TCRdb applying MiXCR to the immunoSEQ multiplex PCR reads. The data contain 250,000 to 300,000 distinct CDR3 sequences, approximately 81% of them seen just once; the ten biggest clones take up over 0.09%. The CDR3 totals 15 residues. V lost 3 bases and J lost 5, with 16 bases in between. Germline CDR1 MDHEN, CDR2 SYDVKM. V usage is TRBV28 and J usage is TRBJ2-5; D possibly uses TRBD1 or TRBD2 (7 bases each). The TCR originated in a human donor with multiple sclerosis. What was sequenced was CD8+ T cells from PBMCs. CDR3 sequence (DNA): TGTGCCAGCAGTTTTACAGGGGAGGGCAGGGAGACCCAGTACTTC. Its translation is CASSFTGEGRETQYF.